The next 22 T cell receptor beta chains were all read from a single sample in a study of naive and memory T cell subsets. General study findings and limits: Naive repertoires, especially CD8, held a few larger clonotypes, possibly memory cells re-expressing CD45RA.

The beta constant-region primer was an equimolar mix of two oligonucleotides covering TRBC1 and TRBC2. Nested alpha and beta constant-region primers with the SP2 primer drove four PCR rounds on ligated cDNA. Using its own MiXCR run on the UMI-ligation and nested PCR reads, TCRdb lists one record per CDR3 protein. Here the sample spans over 110,000 distinct CDR3 sequences, approximately 20% being singletons. For these TCRs, the target antigens are not known. Source material: naive CD8+ T cells from blood. These receptors were collected from a human donor in good health.

The table lists this clonotype with a few counts. The V gene is TRBV7-2, the J gene TRBJ1-2; no firm D call. Trimming cost V 1 base and J 4 bases, with 13 bases left between them. There are 15 residues in the CDR3. Germline CDR1 is SGHTA and CDR2 is FQGNSA. The CDR3 nucleotides read TGTGCCAGCAGCTTAGAAACGGCACTTTCCTATGGCTACACCTTC. Residues: CASSLETALSYGYTF. Full variable domain (rest looked up from reference TRBV7-2 and TRBJ1-2): GAGVSQSPSNKVTEKGKDVELRCDPISGHTALYWYRQSLGQGLEFLIYFQGNSAPDKSGLPSDRFSAERTGGSVSTLTIQRTQQEDSAVYLCASSLETALSYGYTFGSGTRLTVV.

This clonotype was detected only a few times. The rearrangement links TRBV7-2 to TRBJ1-5, with D hard to call. CDR3 length equals 12 residues. CDR1 is SGHTA and CDR2 is FQGNSA in the germline V gene. V was trimmed by 5 bases and J by 7 bases, leaving 9 bases between them. The CDR3 nucleotides are TGTGCCAGCAGCCCCCCCGGGCAGCCCCAGCATTTT. This codes for CASSPPGQPQHF.

This clonotype was picked up a small number of times. V gene TRBV29-1 combines with J gene TRBJ2-2, with D uncertain. Trimming pared 0 bases from V and 1 base from J, leaving 3 bases between. In germline, CDR1 is SQVTM, CDR2 ANQGSEA. There are 13 residues in the CDR3. The CDR3 DNA sequence: TGCAGCGTTGAAGAACAGAACACCGGGGAGCTGTTTTTT. Translating gives CSVEEQNTGELFF.

The DNA for the CDR3 is TGCAGCGTTGAAGAGGGAAGGGGGGACCGTCTATACGAGCAGTACTTC. Translation gives CSVEEGRGDRLYEQYF. The chain carries TRBV29-1 and TRBJ2-7, with D possibly called TRBD1 or TRBD2 (6 bases each). Germline lookup yields CDR1 SQVTM and CDR2 ANQGSEA. The CDR3 is made up of 16 amino acids. V gave up 0 bases and J gave up 4 bases, with 19 bases separating them.

This chain joins TRBV7-2 and TRBJ2-1; perhaps TRBD2 as D (6 bases). The CDR3 extends over 15 amino acids. Trimming shortened V by 4 bases and J by 5 bases, and 15 bases separated the two germline ends. Per germline, CDR1 SGHTA and CDR2 FQGNSA. The CDR3 spells CASSSLGLENNEQFF. Here the CDR3 DNA reads TGTGCCAGCAGCTCCCTGGGACTGGAAAACAATGAGCAGTTCTTC.

There are a few counts of this clonotype. The chain has TRBV27 and TRBJ1-5, with TRBD1 matching over 12 bases. The ends lost 8 bases at V and 6 bases at J; junction bases unmatched: 8. CDR1 MNHEY and CDR2 SMNVEV come from the germline V gene (reference sequence). This CDR3 has 15 residues. The CDR3 sequence: CASAAGTGGFQPQHF. The CDR3 coding sequence is TGTGCCAGCGCCGCAGGGACAGGGGGCTTTCAGCCCCAGCATTTT.

This clonotype was recorded a few times. This chain links TRBV7-9 with TRBJ2-1, with a weak D call TRBD2 (5 bases). The CDR3 is 13 residues long. Trimming shortened V by 6 bases and J by 6 bases, and 12 bases separated the two germline ends. The V gene's germline CDR1 is SEHNR and CDR2 FQNEAQ (reference sequence). As DNA, the CDR3 is TGTGCCAGCAGGCCTCCTAGCTCCAATGAGCAGTTCTTC. Its translation is CASRPPSSNEQFF.

The chain recombines TRBV6-2 or TRBV6-3 with TRBJ1-5; D gene ambiguous. V lost 4 bases and J 6 bases, leaving 13 bases between the germline ends. The germline V gene has CDR1 MNHEY and CDR2 SVGEGT. This CDR3 spans 14 amino acids. The DNA for the CDR3 is TGTGCCAGCAGTTTTTCCGGGGTTGGTCAGCCCCAGCATTTT. This codes for CASSFSGVGQPQHF.

This clonotype has at least ten counts. The chain employs TRBV27 and TRBJ2-3; D unresolved. CDR1 and CDR2 from the germline V gene are MNHEY and SMNVEV (reference sequence). Trimming shortened V by 2 bases and J by 1 base, and 10 bases separated the two germline ends. The CDR3 loop spans 15 amino acids. CDR3 bases: TGTGCCAGCAGTTTAGGTCTAGAGGGCACAGATACGCAGTATTTT. It yields the protein CASSLGLEGTDTQYF.

This chain's CDR3 is CSARGVVRDRESYEQYF. The CDR3, as DNA: TGCAGTGCTAGAGGCGTGGTACGGGACAGGGAATCCTACGAGCAGTACTTC. The rearrangement links TRBV20-1 to TRBJ2-7, with TRBD1 matching over 9 bases. The CDR3 sequence is 17 residues long. V lost 1 base, J lost 1 base, and 11 bases stayed unmatched. The germline V gene encodes CDR1 DFQATT and CDR2 SNEGSKA (reference sequence).

This clonotype was observed a handful of times. The chain is built from TRBV5-1 and TRBJ2-3, with no clear D. The CDR3 is 16 amino acids. The germline CDR1 and CDR2 sequences are SGHRS and YFSETQ. Between the trimmed V and J ends, which lost 2 bases and 2 bases, there was a span of 15 bases. CDR3: CASSFRTRTFTDTQYF. For the CDR3, the DNA is TGCGCCAGCAGCTTCCGGACCCGCACCTTCACAGATACGCAGTATTTT.

The rearrangement links TRBV27 to TRBJ1-5; the D is unclear. Between the trimmed V and J ends, which lost 3 bases and 7 bases, there was a span of 10 bases. The CDR3 sequence is 13 residues long. Germline CDR1 is MNHEY and CDR2 is SMNVEV (reference sequence). DNA for the CDR3: TGTGCCAGCAGTTTTTTCGGAGACCAGCCCCAGCATTTT. Encoded protein: CASSFFGDQPQHF.

The chain is built from TRBV5-4 and TRBJ2-7; D gene unclear. The CDR3 length is 13 residues. The germline V gene encodes CDR1 SGHNT and CDR2 YYREEE (reference sequence). The V end lost 4 bases, the J end lost 2 bases, and 10 bases lay between the germline ends. This CDR3 is CASSKGWTYEQYF. The DNA of the CDR3 is TGTGCCAGCAGCAAGGGATGGACCTACGAGCAGTACTTC.

This clonotype has only a few counts. The V call is TRBV4-1, the J call TRBJ2-7, with 9 bases lining up with TRBD1. J was trimmed by 3 bases and V by 3 bases; bases with no gene match: 15. CDR1 and CDR2 (germline): MGHRA, YSYEKL. This CDR3 comprises 18 residues. CDR3 region: CASSHLRLGTGNFYEQYF. The CDR3 DNA is TGCGCCAGCAGCCACCTAAGATTGGGGACAGGGAACTTCTACGAGCAGTACTTC.

The chain employs TRBV29-1 and TRBJ2-1; D may be TRBD1 (5 bases). CDR3 size: 13 residues. Trimming removed 2 bases at V and 7 bases at J, with 12 bases between. Germline V gene data show CDR1 as SQVTM and CDR2 as ANQGSEA. The CDR3: CSVESRVGNEQFF. CDR3 sequence (DNA): TGCAGCGTTGAATCCAGGGTAGGAAATGAGCAGTTCTTC.

The chain carries TRBV5-4 and TRBJ2-7; possibly TRBD2 for D (6 bases). The ends were cut back, 0 bases at V and 7 bases at J, with 8 bases in the middle. Germline assignment: CDR1 SGHNT and CDR2 YYREEE (reference sequence). The CDR3 length is 12 residues. The CDR3 DNA follows: TGTGCCAGCAGCTTGGGGAGGGTGGAGCAGTACTTC. This translates into CASSLGRVEQYF.

The chain joins TRBV4-3 to TRBJ1-4; D possibly corresponds to TRBD1 (6 bases). The CDR3 is made up of 16 amino acids. V lost 2 bases, J lost 3 bases, and 13 bases lay in between. Germline lookup yields CDR1 LGHNA and CDR2 YSLEER. The CDR3 DNA reads as TGCGCCAGCAGCCAATTGTCGGGACACCCTAATGAAAAACTGTTTTTT. Translating it yields CASSQLSGHPNEKLFF.

CDR3 sequence reads: CASSSALGNEQFF. The CDR3 DNA reads TGTGCCAGCAGCTCTGCCCTTGGCAATGAGCAGTTCTTC. The chain couples TRBV11-2 to TRBJ2-1; no clear D gene. V shed 4 bases and J shed 6 bases, with 10 bases lying between them. Germline assignment: CDR1 SGHAT and CDR2 FQNNGV. There are 13 residues in the CDR3.

The table lists this clonotype with a few counts. The J gene is TRBJ2-5, the V gene TRBV7-9; 7 bases align to TRBD2. Looked up from germline, CDR1 is SEHNR and CDR2 is FQNEAQ (reference sequence). Trimming at V came to 4 bases and at J to 2 bases, leaving 13 bases not matched to a gene. CDR3 length equals 17 residues. The CDR3 region is CASSSPLSAGTQETQYF. The DNA for the CDR3 is TGTGCCAGCAGCTCCCCCCTCTCAGCGGGAACTCAAGAGACCCAGTACTTC.

This clonotype has a handful of counts. The chain employs TRBV27 and TRBJ2-7, with no clear D. Germline-derived CDR1 and CDR2 are MNHEY and SMNVEV (reference sequence). The CDR3 is 14 residues long. V was trimmed by 0 bases and J by 2 bases, leaving 8 bases between them. CDR3 bases: TGTGCCAGCAGTTTATCGGCAGGCCCCTACGAGCAGTACTTC. As protein: CASSLSAGPYEQYF.

This clonotype was seen a few times. The gene calls are TRBV29-1 and TRBJ2-5, with D perhaps TRBD2 (5 bases). The CDR3 length is 12 residues. V was trimmed by 5 bases and J by 3 bases, leaving 10 bases between them. Germline V gene data show CDR1 as SQVTM and CDR2 as ANQGSEA. Written as DNA, the CDR3 is TGCAGCGTTAGTCAGGAGGAAGAGACCCAGTACTTC. As protein: CSVSQEEETQYF. Together with reference TRBV29-1 and TRBJ2-5, the CDR3 gives the full variable domain: SAVISQKPSRDICQRGTSLTIQCQVDSQVTMMFWYRQQPGQSLTLIATANQGSEATYESGFVIDKFPISRPNLTFSTLTVSNMSPEDSSIYLCSVSQEEETQYFGPGTRLLVL.

The sample holds a few counts of this clonotype. The junction departs from the called germline gene at one end, perhaps through a read error. The chain combines TRBV28 with TRBJ2-1, with 9 bases aligning to TRBD2. Germline CDR1 reads MDHEN; CDR2 reads SYDVKM. CDR3 length: 13 amino acids. The CDR3 is CASSLSSSGNLVF. The CDR3 DNA sequence: TGTGCCAGCAGTTTGTCCTCTAGCGGGAATTTGGTCTTC.